This TCR beta chain was profiled in a study of OX40 agonist ivuxolimab in advanced cancers. CDR1 and CDR2 (germline): MNHNY, SVGAGI (reference sequence). This CDR3 comprises 11 residues. V dropped 2 bases and J dropped 9 bases, with 5 bases sitting between them. No patient had autoimmune disease or received systemic immunosuppression. TCRdb keeps only in-frame clones here, not all; method: immunoSEQ multiplex PCR. The data show more than 55,000 clones, with around 88% seen just once and around 0.56% held by the top ten. V usage is TRBV6-6 and J usage is TRBJ2-1; the D is unclear. Sequenced here: CD4+ or CD8+ T cells sorted from blood, sampled in a trial of the OX40 agonist ivuxolimab. This clonotype originated in an adult with an advanced solid tumor such as melanoma, head and neck, liver or kidney cancer. CDR3 residues: CASSYGGEQFF. The CDR3 DNA sequence: TGTGCCAGCAGTTACGGCGGTGAGCAGTTCTTC.